The 19 T cell receptor beta chains in this list originate from one sample, sequenced in a study of blood T cell repertoires in COVID-19. The table came from immunoSEQ multiplex PCR; TCRdb's copy has only in-frame clones and leaves some out. The sample has around 200,000 clones; about 85% are singletons. The sample was peripheral blood. These receptors all stem from a woman younger than 30 who had recovered from COVID-19.

V gene TRBV12-3 or TRBV12-4 combines with J gene TRBJ2-1; D unclear. V was pared by 7 bases and J by 0 bases, with 4 bases between. The CDR3 is 12 residues long. The chain's CDR3 is CASTGSYNEQFF. The CDR3, as DNA: TGTGCCAGCACCGGCTCCTACAATGAGCAGTTCTTC.

This chain uses TRBV25-1 with TRBJ2-3; the match to TRBD2 covers 13 bases. Losses at the gene ends were 3 bases for V and 1 base for J; bases not matched to a gene: 4. The CDR3 totals 17 residues. Germline-derived CDR1 and CDR2 are MGHDK and SYGVNS. This CDR3 reads CASSDGTSGIRTDTQYF. CDR3 sequence (DNA): TGTGCCAGCAGTGATGGGACTAGCGGGATACGCACAGATACGCAGTATTTT.

The chain is built from TRBV9 and TRBJ2-3; TRBD2 agrees at 10 bases. The V and J ends lost 3 bases and 2 bases, in that order; junction bases with no gene match: 6. Germline V gene data show CDR1 as SGDLS and CDR2 as YYNGEE. The CDR3 length is 16 residues. The CDR3 DNA reads as TGTGCCAGCAGCGCTCTGACTAGCGGGCTCACAGATACGCAGTATTTT. Translated: CASSALTSGLTDTQYF.

The chain couples TRBV19 to TRBJ1-3, with TRBD1 matching 9 bases. Germline loops: CDR1 LNHDA, CDR2 SQIVND (reference sequence). V trimming: 4 bases; J trimming: 0 bases; junction bases outside the gene matches: 1. This CDR3 is built from 15 residues. The CDR3, as DNA: TGTGCCAGTAGTACGACAGGGGGCTCTGGAAACACCATATATTTT. Encoded protein: CASSTTGGSGNTIYF.

This clone came up a few times. The chain combines TRBV6-5 with TRBJ1-2, with TRBD1 as a possible D gene (6 bases). The CDR3 runs 15 residues. CDR1 is MNHEY, CDR2 SVGAGI, per germline. V was trimmed by 2 bases and J by 9 bases, leaving 19 bases between them. CDR3 loop: CASSYPGRGVYSYTF. The CDR3 nucleotides read TGTGCCAGCAGTTACCCAGGGAGGGGGGTTTATAGCTACACCTTC.

The J gene is TRBJ1-2, the V gene TRBV19; TRBD1 aligns across 8 bases. This CDR3 comprises 15 residues. The V segment lost 3 bases and the J segment 4 bases; nucleotides outside the gene matches: 7. CDR1 and CDR2 (germline): LNHDA, SQIVND (reference sequence). CDR3 sequence (DNA): TGTGCCAGTAGTATGGCGACAGGGGTATCCTATGGCTACACCTTC. It encodes CASSMATGVSYGYTF.

V usage is TRBV6-6 and J usage is TRBJ2-1, with 10 bases fitting TRBD2. Germline CDR1 MNHNY, CDR2 SVGAGI (reference sequence). This CDR3 is built from 16 residues. The V segment lost 11 bases and the J segment 2 bases; nucleotides outside the gene matches: 12. DNA of the CDR3: TGTGCCTTCAGGGGAGAACTAGCGGGACCCTACAATGAGCAGTTCTTC. Its protein is CAFRGELAGPYNEQFF.

Many counts were recorded for this clone. The V and J genes are TRBV6-4 and TRBJ2-1, with 9 bases that match TRBD2. Germline V lookup: CDR1 MRHNA, CDR2 SNTAGT. The ends lost 0 bases at V and 6 bases at J; junction bases unmatched: 3. The CDR3 runs to 15 residues. The CDR3, as DNA: TGTGCCAGCAGTGACTCTAGCGGGAGCTTCAATGAGCAGTTCTTC. Translating it yields CASSDSSGSFNEQFF.

V usage is TRBV15 and J usage is TRBJ1-1; TRBD1 might be the D (5 bases). The V end was cut by 0 bases, the J end by 1 base, with 9 bases between. This CDR3 region has 15 residues. CDR1 LNHNV and CDR2 YYDKDF come from the germline V gene (reference sequence). In DNA, the CDR3 is TGTGCCACCAGCAGAGATGGACACCAGAACACTGAAGCTTTCTTT. Its protein is CATSRDGHQNTEAFF.

This chain links TRBV5-1 with TRBJ2-3; D is perhaps TRBD2 (6 bases). CDR1 is SGHRS, CDR2 YFSETQ, per germline. The CDR3 runs 15 residues. Trimming removed 0 bases at V and 3 bases at J, with 11 bases between. The CDR3 DNA reads TGCGCCAGCAGCTTGGGACTAGTAGTAACAGATACGCAGTATTTT. This translates into CASSLGLVVTDTQYF.

The rearrangement joins TRBV25-1 to TRBJ1-5, with a tentative D call TRBD1 (5 bases). Germline V gives CDR1 MGHDK, CDR2 SYGVNS. This CDR3 spans 15 amino acids. Trimming removed 2 bases from V and 5 bases from J, with 13 bases in between. The CDR3 region is CASSEPGWGDQPQHF. CDR3 nucleotides: TGTGCCAGCAGTGAACCAGGTTGGGGGGATCAGCCCCAGCATTTT. The full variable domain, its missing parts supplied by reference TRBV25-1 and TRBJ1-5, is EADIYQTPRYLVIGTGKKITLECSQTMGHDKMYWYQQDPGMELHLIHYSYGVNSTEKGDLSSESTVSRIRTEHFPLTLESARPSHTSQYLCASSEPGWGDQPQHFGDGTRLSIL.

The chain uses TRBV4-1 and TRBJ1-5, with D possibly matching TRBD1 (6 bases). The CDR3 contains 17 residues. Germline assignment: CDR1 MGHRA and CDR2 YSYEKL. Trimming removed 2 bases at V and 3 bases at J, with 17 bases between. The CDR3 sequence is CASSQRGGNGDNQPQHF. DNA for the CDR3: TGCGCCAGCAGCCAAAGGGGGGGTAACGGGGACAATCAGCCCCAGCATTTT.

The chain links TRBV6-5 to TRBJ2-1, with a possible D match to TRBD2 (6 bases). There are 15 residues in the CDR3. Germline V CDR1 and CDR2: MNHEY, SVGAGI. V was clipped by 6 bases and J by 6 bases, with 18 bases between them. CDR3 region: CASSRDRDSINEQFF. CDR3 in DNA: TGTGCCAGCAGCCGCGACCGGGACTCCATCAATGAGCAGTTCTTC.

The chain has TRBV28 and TRBJ2-2, with D perhaps matching TRBD1 (6 bases). Trimming removed 7 bases at V and 1 base at J, with 10 bases between. The germline V gene has CDR1 MDHEN and CDR2 SYDVKM. The CDR3 extends over 14 amino acids. In DNA, the CDR3 is TGTGCCAGCAAGGTACAGGGGAACACCGGGGAGCTGTTTTTT. Residues: CASKVQGNTGELFF.

The chain uses TRBV11-1 and TRBJ2-7; perhaps TRBD1 as D (5 bases). V was pared by 4 bases and J by 3 bases, with 13 bases between. The CDR3 runs 14 residues. Germline CDR1 and CDR2: SGHAT and FQDESV (reference sequence). The CDR3 loop reads CASSSLQVNYEQYF. In DNA form, the CDR3 reads TGTGCCAGCAGCTCCTTACAGGTAAACTACGAGCAGTACTTC.

This clone has a handful of counts. The CDR3 DNA follows: TGTGCCAGCAGCCGCCACGGACAGACCGGGGAGCTGTTTTTT. This codes for CASSRHGQTGELFF. This chain uses TRBV4-2 with TRBJ2-2, with D possibly TRBD1 on 6 matching bases. Germline CDR1 and CDR2: LGHNA and YNFKEQ. V was trimmed by 4 bases and J by 5 bases, leaving 11 bases between them. This CDR3 contains 14 residues.

V and J are TRBV4-1 and TRBJ2-2; D call uncertain. CDR1 is MGHRA and CDR2 is YSYEKL in the germline V gene. The V end lost 1 base, the J end lost 8 bases, and 8 bases lay between the germline ends. This CDR3 is 13 amino acids long. The CDR3: CASSQVYSGELFF. The DNA for the CDR3 is TGCGCCAGCAGCCAAGTATATTCTGGGGAGCTGTTTTTT.

The chain employs TRBV7-9 and TRBJ1-1; D perhaps matches TRBD1 (6 bases). Per the germline V gene, CDR1 is SEHNR and CDR2 is FQNEAQ (reference sequence). The CDR3 runs 16 residues. V was trimmed by 4 bases and J by 1 base, leaving 16 bases between them. CDR3 amino acids: CASSSLRGLGNTEAFF. The CDR3 nucleotides read TGTGCCAGCAGCTCCCTCAGGGGCTTGGGGAACACTGAAGCTTTCTTT. Looking up the rest from reference TRBV7-9 and TRBJ1-1 gives the full variable domain: DTGVSQNPRHKITKRGQNVTFRCDPISEHNRLYWYRQTLGQGPEFLTYFQNEAQLEKSRLLSDRFSAERPKGSFSTLEIQRTEQGDSAMYLCASSSLRGLGNTEAFFGQGTRLTVV.

This clone was seen only a few times. The chain joins TRBV29-1 to TRBJ2-7; a possible D gene is TRBD2 (5 bases). The CDR3 totals 12 residues. V was shortened by 3 bases and J by 0 bases, with 6 bases between the two germline ends. Germline V CDR1 and CDR2: SQVTM, ANQGSEA. The CDR3 spells CSVEGSSYEQYF. CDR3 coding DNA: TGCAGCGTTGAGGGGAGCTCCTACGAGCAGTACTTC.